The sample holds a few counts of the clone carrying this T cell receptor (beta chain). Its specificity is unknown. The sample comes from a study of T cell repertoires in cytomegalovirus infection. About the research overall: Based on public TCR beta signatures, there were indications of CMV infection and of a matching HLA type.

Study observations and caveats: CMV-specific HLA-C-restricted TCR beta clonotypes dominated the ex vivo response. Public TCR beta family frequency separated CMV-and-HLA carriers, including in an independent cohort.

The germline gives CDR1 SGHDT, CDR2 YYEEEE. V was clipped by 0 bases and J by 3 bases; unmatched bases: 4. The CDR3 loop spans 15 amino acids. TCRdb passed the reads through MiXCR, listing each CDR3 protein once. Among hundreds of thousands of distinct CDR3 sequences listed, about a sixth were seen once. Sequenced: PBMCs. The sequence derives from a human donor in good health (CMV status not recorded). Some clones in this sample may be carry-over from other donors' samples. The rearrangement joins TRBV5-6 to TRBJ2-7; 9 bases align to TRBD1. CDR3 in DNA: TGTGCCAGCAGCTTGGGGACAGGGGCGTTCTACGAGCAGTACTTC. Encoded protein: CASSLGTGAFYEQYF.